This T cell receptor (beta chain) was documented in a study of control samples from healthy donors and cancer patients. Using immunoSEQ multiplex PCR, the repertoire was profiled, and TCRdb retains in-frame clones only, with some absent. The top ten clones hold 6.5% to 9.5% of a sample with around 130,000 clones, around nine tenths of them seen once. CDR3 length equals 12 residues. Germline V gives CDR1 MDHEN, CDR2 SYDVKM. The germline V and J ends were trimmed by 4 bases and 7 bases, with 10 bases remaining between them. Input material: PBMCs. The chain links TRBV28 to TRBJ1-1; D not resolved. This receptor was obtained from a man aged 50-59 years with head and neck cancer. CDR3 bases: TGTGCCAGCAGTTCCGGACTTATTGAAGCTTTCTTT. Its protein is CASSSGLIEAFF. The full variable domain, its missing parts supplied by reference TRBV28 and TRBJ1-1, is DVKVTQSSRYLVKRTGEKVFLECVQDMDHENMFWYRQDPGLGLRLIYFSYDVKMKEKGDIPEGYSVSREKKERFSLILESASTNQTSMYLCASSSGLIEAFFGQGTRLTVV.